The 21 T cell receptor beta chains listed next were all sequenced from one sample in a study of T cell clonality in common variable immunodeficiency. TCRdb's table, derived via immunoSEQ multiplex PCR, lists solely in-frame clones and lacks some. The counts give about 35,000 clones, none of them seen only once; 9.5% is held by the top ten. Specimen: peripheral blood mononuclear cells. These receptors were collected from a person aged 18 to 75 in good health.

This clone has ten or more counts. The read is 3 residues too short to cover the CDR3 end, so that end is filled in from the germline J gene. V gene TRBV6-1 combines with J gene TRBJ2-7, with 8 nucleotides matching TRBD1. Germline V gene data show CDR1 as MNHNS and CDR2 as SASEGT. V was clipped by 1 base and J by 2 bases; unmatched bases: 4. This CDR3 comprises 15 residues. Partial CDR3 DNA: TGTGCCAGCAGTGAAGACGGGACAGGCCCCTACGAG. The encoded protein is CASSEDGTGPYE. The entire CDR3 protein reads CASSEDGTGPYEQYF.

At least ten counts were recorded for this clone. CDR3 region: CASSLTSGRSYEQYF. The part of the CDR3 DNA that was read is TGTGCCAGCAGCCTGACTAGCGGGAGATCCTACGAG. This chain joins TRBV28 and TRBJ2-7; 12 bases agree with TRBD2. The read ends 3 residues early relative to the CDR3; the germline J gene fills the gap. The V segment lost 6 bases and the J segment 1 base; nucleotides outside the gene matches: 4. From germline, CDR1 is MDHEN and CDR2 SYDVKM. The CDR3 has 15 amino acids.

This clone appeared many times. The CDR3: CASSSGQLNTEAFF. The DNA read from the CDR3 is TGTGCCAGCAGCTCCGGACAGTTGAACACTGAA. The chain is built from TRBV7-3 and TRBJ1-1; possibly TRBD1 for D (6 bases). The CDR3 end falls 3 residues outside the read, so it is completed with the germline J gene. CDR1 SGHTA and CDR2 FQGTGA come from the germline V gene. V lost 4 bases and J 0 bases, leaving 9 bases between the germline ends. The CDR3 is 14 amino acids.

This clone was observed at least ten times. The sequenced fragment ends 3 residues before the CDR3 boundary, so the rest is inferred from the germline J gene. The V gene is TRBV20-1, the J gene TRBJ2-5, with 8 bases that match TRBD2. Trimming at V came to 3 bases and at J to 2 bases, leaving 5 bases not matched to a gene. The CDR3 length is 14 residues. Germline V gene data show CDR1 as DFQATT and CDR2 as SNEGSKA (reference sequence). CDR3 amino acids: CSARAGGLQETQYF. The sequenced part of the CDR3 DNA is TGCAGTGCTAGGGCGGGAGGACTACAAGAGACC.

This clone was found many times. Sequencing ends 3 residues short of the CDR3 end; the germline J gene provides the rest. This chain uses TRBV20-1 with TRBJ2-1; D ambiguous. V lost 0 bases to trimming and J lost 9 bases, with 6 bases between them. CDR1 and CDR2 from the germline V gene are DFQATT and SNEGSKA (reference sequence). CDR3 length equals 11 residues. CDR3 DNA (partial): TGCAGTGCTAGAGATCCTCCTGAG. It codes for CSARDPPE. The entire CDR3 sequence reads CSARDPPEQFF.

In its sample, this clone was seen many times. The read ends 3 residues early relative to the CDR3; the germline J gene fills the gap. This rearrangement joins TRBV20-1 to TRBJ2-2; TRBD2 aligns across 10 bases. The CDR3 is 16 amino acids. J gave up 6 bases and V 1 base, and 8 bases lay outside the gene matches. CDR1 and CDR2 from the germline V gene are DFQATT and SNEGSKA (reference sequence). Incomplete CDR3 DNA: TGCAGTGCTAGAGTTGGCTCTAGCGGGAGCGCCGGGGAG. Amino acid sequence: CSARVGSSGSAGE. The full CDR3 reads CSARVGSSGSAGELFF.

At least ten counts were recorded for this clone. The read stops 3 residues short of the end of the CDR3; the missing end is completed from the germline J gene. The chain uses TRBV19 and TRBJ1-1; D is perhaps TRBD1 (5 bases). Trimming stripped 7 bases from V and 5 bases from J, with 14 bases between. The CDR3 loop spans 13 amino acids. Germline CDR1 is LNHDA and CDR2 is SQIVND (reference sequence). This chain's CDR3 is CASKDTTGTEAFF. The part of the CDR3 DNA that was read is TGTGCCAGTAAGGACACGACTGGGACTGAA.

CDR3 DNA, as far as it was read: TGTGCCAGCAGCTTAGGGCAGGGTAGCGGC. Translation gives CASSLGQGSG. The whole CDR3 region reads CASSLGQGSGYTF. The V and J genes are TRBV11-3 and TRBJ1-2; D perhaps matches TRBD1 (5 bases). The read finishes 3 residues shy of the CDR3 end, and the germline J gene is used to complete it. The CDR3 totals 13 residues. The germline gives CDR1 SGHNT, CDR2 YENEEA.

This clone was seen at least ten times. The DNA ends 3 residues before the CDR3 does, and the rest of the CDR3 is filled in from the germline J gene. The chain combines TRBV2 with TRBJ1-5, with 9 bases aligning to TRBD1. Per the germline V gene, CDR1 is SNHLY and CDR2 is FYNNEI. The CDR3 has 14 amino acids. Trimming cost V 10 bases and J 5 bases; bases outside gene matches: 9. CDR3 DNA, as far as it was read: TGTGCCACCGCTAGGGGACAGGGCTATCAGCCC. It is translated as CATARGQGYQP. The whole CDR3 sequence reads CATARGQGYQPQHF. The variable domain in full, completed from reference TRBV2 and TRBJ1-5, reads EPEVTQTPSHQVTQMGQEVILRCVPISNHLYFYWYRQILGQKVEFLVSFYNNEISEKSEIFDDQFSVERPDGSNFTLKIRSTKLEDSAMYFCATARGQGYQPQHFGDGTRLSIL.

At least ten counts were recorded for this clone. Read sequence stops 3 residues before the CDR3 end, and the germline J gene provides the missing end. The chain couples TRBV19 to TRBJ2-5; the D gene is possibly TRBD1 (6 bases). The V end was cut by 5 bases, the J end by 4 bases, with 11 bases between. The CDR3 length is 13 residues. Germline assignment: CDR1 LNHDA and CDR2 SQIVND (reference sequence). The CDR3: CASSGQTGETQYF. The part of the CDR3 DNA that was read is TGTGCCAGTAGTGGACAGACGGGAGAGACC.

This clone occurred many times. The CDR3 end falls 3 residues outside the read, so it is completed with the germline J gene. This chain joins TRBV19 and TRBJ2-5, with 7 positions matching TRBD2. J lost 1 base, V lost 5 bases, and 10 bases had no gene match. This CDR3 has 16 amino acids. Germline values: CDR1 LNHDA, CDR2 SQIVND (reference sequence). The CDR3 bases that were read are TGTGCCAGTAGTCCCGGGGGGAACGGAGCCCAAGAGACC. This gives the protein CASSPGGNGAQET. The CDR3 in its entirety is CASSPGGNGAQETQYF.

This clone was picked up many times. Read data end 3 residues before the CDR3 end; the end is taken from the germline J gene. The V call is TRBV28, the J call TRBJ2-3; unclear D gene. The V gene lost 5 bases and the J gene lost 1 base, with 10 bases spanning the gap. Germline V gene data show CDR1 as MDHEN and CDR2 as SYDVKM. The CDR3 contains 14 residues. The CDR3 region is CASSPGDGTDTQYF. The sequenced CDR3 bases are TGTGCCAGCAGTCCAGGCGATGGCACAGATACG.

This clone has a count of ten or more. The read ends 3 residues before the CDR3 terminus; that terminus is restored from the germline J gene. The chain has TRBV20-1 and TRBJ2-3; 10 nucleotides agree with TRBD2. CDR1 is DFQATT and CDR2 is SNEGSKA in the germline V gene (reference sequence). V lost 0 bases, J lost 6 bases, and 0 bases stayed unmatched. This CDR3 is built from 13 residues. The CDR3 is CSAREGLADTQYF. CDR3 DNA, as far as it was read: TGCAGTGCTAGAGAGGGACTAGCGGATACG.

This clone was seen a few times. Read coverage stops 3 residues before the CDR3 terminus; the germline J gene supplies the remainder. This chain links TRBV7-6 with TRBJ2-2; 8 bases are shared with TRBD1. This CDR3 is 15 amino acids long. CDR1 is SGHVS, CDR2 FNYEAQ, per germline. The CDR3: CASSSWGTGAEKLFF. The CDR3 DNA, read in part, is TGTGCCAGCAGCTCCTGGGGGACAGGAGCTGAAAAG.

This clone was seen many times. The observed sequence ends 3 residues before the CDR3 terminus, with the missing tail filled in from the germline J gene. The J gene is TRBJ2-7, the V gene TRBV2; D may be TRBD2 (6 bases). V was cut by 1 base and J by 6 bases, with 25 bases left in between. CDR1 SNHLY and CDR2 FYNNEI come from the germline V gene. The CDR3 is made up of 18 amino acids. CDR3 bases read: TGTGCCAGCAGTGAAGGAGTGGAGCTACGAGGCAGGGACTCCGAG. It encodes CASSEGVELRGRDSE. The whole CDR3 protein reads CASSEGVELRGRDSEQYF.

There are many counts of this clone. The CDR3 is cut off 3 residues early in the read; its end comes from the germline J gene. The chain combines TRBV29-1 with TRBJ2-5, with 7 bases identical to TRBD1. The CDR3 consists of 13 residues. V shed 6 bases and J 5 bases; nucleotides not matched to a gene: 9. Germline CDR1 reads SQVTM; CDR2 reads ANQGSEA. The part of the CDR3 DNA that was read is TGCAGCGTCCTACAGGGGCAAAGGGAGACC. Translation gives CSVLQGQRET. The full-length CDR3 reads as CSVLQGQRETQYF.

This clone has a count of ten or more. The read stops 3 residues short of the end of the CDR3; the missing end is completed from the germline J gene. The chain uses TRBV5-4 and TRBJ2-1, with 8 bases fitting TRBD2. V lost 7 bases and J lost 3; bases outside the gene matches: 9. This CDR3 region has 15 residues. The germline gives CDR1 SGHNT, CDR2 YYREEE (reference sequence). CDR3 amino acids: CASALGSGVYNEQFF. Partial CDR3 DNA: TGTGCCAGCGCCCTAGGTAGCGGGGTCTACAATGAG.

This clone was recorded at least ten times. The sequence runs out 3 residues before the end of the CDR3; the remainder is reconstructed from the germline J gene. The chain recombines TRBV29-1 with TRBJ2-5; maybe TRBD2 (5 bases). The CDR3 has 13 amino acids. The germline V gene has CDR1 SQVTM and CDR2 ANQGSEA. V dropped 5 bases and J dropped 5 bases, with 15 bases sitting between them. This CDR3 reads CSVSPAGGETQYF. The covered CDR3 bases are TGCAGCGTTTCGCCCGCCGGCGGGGAGACC.

In its sample, this clone was seen many times. The read is 3 residues too short to cover the CDR3 end, so that end is filled in from the germline J gene. The V call is TRBV20-1, the J call TRBJ2-5; a possible D gene is TRBD2 (6 bases). The germline V and J ends were trimmed by 6 bases and 5 bases, with 10 bases remaining between them. There are 11 residues in the CDR3. Germline-derived CDR1 and CDR2 are DFQATT and SNEGSKA (reference sequence). CDR3 DNA (partial): TGCAGTGCGAGCGCGGGGGAGACC. It translates to CSASAGET. The entire CDR3 reads CSASAGETQYF.

This clone was seen ten or more times. This CDR3 reads CASRAGTGNQPQHF. CDR3 bases read: TGTGCCAGCAGAGCCGGGACAGGGAATCAGCCC. The genes are TRBV2 and TRBJ1-5; 9 bases agree with TRBD1. The sequenced fragment ends 3 residues before the CDR3 boundary, so the rest is inferred from the germline J gene. The CDR3 has 14 residues. Trimming at V came to 6 bases and at J to 4 bases, leaving 4 bases not matched to a gene. CDR1 SNHLY and CDR2 FYNNEI come from the germline V gene.

This clone occurred many times. The read terminates 3 residues before the CDR3 end, so the remaining end is supplied by the germline J gene. The chain has TRBV7-8 and TRBJ2-2; 8 positions agree with TRBD1. The CDR3 extends over 16 amino acids. J lost 4 bases, V lost 5 bases, and 9 bases had no gene match. Germline loops: CDR1 SGHVS, CDR2 FQNEAQ. The CDR3 loop is CASSKGQGVGTGELFF. Incomplete CDR3 DNA: TGTGCCAGCAGCAAAGGACAGGGCGTAGGCACCGGGGAG.